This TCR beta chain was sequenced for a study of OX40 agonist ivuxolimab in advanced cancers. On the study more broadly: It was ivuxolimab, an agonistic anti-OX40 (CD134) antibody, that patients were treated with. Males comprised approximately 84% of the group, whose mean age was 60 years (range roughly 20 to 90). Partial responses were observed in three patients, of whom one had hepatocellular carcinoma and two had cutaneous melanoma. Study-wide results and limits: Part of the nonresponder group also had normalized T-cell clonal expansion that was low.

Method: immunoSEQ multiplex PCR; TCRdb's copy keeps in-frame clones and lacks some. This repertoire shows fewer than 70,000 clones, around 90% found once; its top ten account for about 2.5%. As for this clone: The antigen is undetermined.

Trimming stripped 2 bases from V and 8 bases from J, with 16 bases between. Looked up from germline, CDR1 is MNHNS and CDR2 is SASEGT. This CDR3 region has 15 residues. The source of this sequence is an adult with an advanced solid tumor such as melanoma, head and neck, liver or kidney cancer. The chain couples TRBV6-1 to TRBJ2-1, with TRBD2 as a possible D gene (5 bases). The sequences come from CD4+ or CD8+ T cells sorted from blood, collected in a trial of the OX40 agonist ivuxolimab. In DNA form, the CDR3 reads TGTGCCAGCAGTGAACACAGCGGACCCGCCTATGAGCAGTTCTTC. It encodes CASSEHSGPAYEQFF.